This T cell receptor beta chain was captured by sequencing in a study of T cells in Graves' hyperthyroidism and ophthalmopathy. RNA transcripts gave rise to amplified TCR beta CDR3 regions. The HTBI set primed first-round TCR CDR3 RT-PCR. TCRdb recomputed calls from the multiplex PCR reads with MiXCR, one row per CDR3 protein. The table lists approximately 610,000 distinct CDR3 sequences, over 15% of them singletons. The V gene end was trimmed by 2 bases and the J gene end by 6 bases; junction bases not matched to a gene: 4. This CDR3 spans 14 amino acids. The germline CDR1 and CDR2 sequences are SNHLY and FYNNEI.

This chain joins TRBV2 and TRBJ2-5, with 9 bases that match TRBD2. This TCR came from a woman younger than 35 with Graves' hyperthyroidism. The material sequenced was blood. The CDR3 sequence: CASSETSGQKTQYF. The CDR3 DNA follows: TGTGCCAGCAGTGAAACTAGCGGGCAAAAGACCCAGTACTTC.